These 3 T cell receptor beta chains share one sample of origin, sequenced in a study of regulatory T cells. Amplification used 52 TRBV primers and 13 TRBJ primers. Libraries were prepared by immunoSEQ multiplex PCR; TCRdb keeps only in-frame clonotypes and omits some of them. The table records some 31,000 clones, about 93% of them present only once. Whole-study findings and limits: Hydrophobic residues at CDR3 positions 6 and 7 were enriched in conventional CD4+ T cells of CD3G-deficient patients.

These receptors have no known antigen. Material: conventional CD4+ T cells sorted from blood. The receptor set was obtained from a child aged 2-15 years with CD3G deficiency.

CDR3 region: CASSSWIKNEQFF. The CDR3 DNA reads TGTGCCAGCAGTTCCTGGATCAAAAATGAGCAGTTCTTC. The chain carries TRBV28 and TRBJ2-1; D unclear. Deletions cut 4 bases from V and 7 bases from J, with 11 bases between. The germline V gene has CDR1 MDHEN and CDR2 SYDVKM. The CDR3 consists of 13 residues.

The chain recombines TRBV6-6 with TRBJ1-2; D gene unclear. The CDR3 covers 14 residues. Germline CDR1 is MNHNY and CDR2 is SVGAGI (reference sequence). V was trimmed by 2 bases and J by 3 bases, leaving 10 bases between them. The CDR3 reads CASSYAGVDYGYTF. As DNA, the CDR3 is TGTGCCAGCAGTTACGCAGGAGTAGACTATGGCTACACCTTC.

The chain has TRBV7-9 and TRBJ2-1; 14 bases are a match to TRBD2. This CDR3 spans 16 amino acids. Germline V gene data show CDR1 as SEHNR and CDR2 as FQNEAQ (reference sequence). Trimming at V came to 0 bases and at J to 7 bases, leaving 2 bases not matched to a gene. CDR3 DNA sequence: TGTGCCAGCAGCTTAGCCCGGACTAGCGGGAGGAATGAGCAGTTCTTC. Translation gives CASSLARTSGRNEQFF.